The clone carrying this T cell receptor (beta chain) came up a few times. What it recognizes is unknown. Mismatch with germline at one junction end may stem from a read error. This sample is part of a study of identical twins. The CDR3 spans 16 residues. Germline loops: CDR1 LGHNT, CDR2 FRNRAP. The study's findings and limits: High-abundance cord blood beta clonotypes had fewer insertions; memory repertoires showed none.

TCRdb redid the calling of the 5' RACE reads with MiXCR, one entry per CDR3 protein. The table shows some 250,000 distinct CDR3 sequences, with under 8.5% occurring only once. In addition, the sample was reused for a study of T cells expressing NK-cell markers.

The sequenced material came from CD8+ T cells sorted from blood. The J gene is TRBJ2-1, the V gene TRBV12-5, with a weak D call TRBD2 (5 bases). The clonotype comes from a woman younger than 30 in good health. CDR3 sequence: CASGLGGLSSYNEQFF. The CDR3 DNA sequence: TGTGCTAGTGGCTTGGGCGGGCTGAGCTCCTACAATGAGCAGTTCTTC.